Sequencing of this T cell receptor (beta chain) was carried out in a study of cytotoxic CD8 clonotypes in ibrutinib-treated CLL. Only in-frame clones appear in the TCRdb table, and some are missing; sequencing was by immunoSEQ multiplex PCR. In the table there are over 200,000 clones, 75% to 85% of which are singletons. Germline V gene lookup returns CDR1 GTSNPN and CDR2 SVGIG (reference sequence). The CDR3 has 13 residues. Between the trimmed V and J ends, which lost 3 bases and 1 base, there was a span of 9 bases. The input for sequencing was PBMCs, taken after 12 months of ibrutinib treatment. The receptor comes from a human donor with chronic lymphocytic leukemia. The V gene is TRBV30, the J gene TRBJ1-2; no firm D call. CDR3 bases: TGTGCCTGGAGGCCACACCTTAACTATGGCTACACCTTC. Its protein product is CAWRPHLNYGYTF.